What follows are 31 T cell receptor beta chains derived from one specimen sequenced in a study of control samples from healthy donors and cancer patients (dated by TCRdb to about 2020). The protocol used for the library was the immunoSEQ multiplex PCR assay. TCRdb stores this immuneACCESS table with in-frame sequences only. Part of the clones is absent; in the studies checked, under half of the shortfall reflects unresolved V genes, and no reason is known for the rest. The sample profile shows under 200,000 clones; 96% of them were found once. About 0.94% of the sample goes to the ten largest clones. Sequencing input: blood. All receptors derive from a woman aged 25-40 years in good health.

The chain has TRBV5-4 and TRBJ2-5; D is undetermined. Germline V CDR1 and CDR2: SGHNT, YYREEE (reference sequence). The CDR3 covers 12 residues. Trimming pared 0 bases from V and 5 bases from J, leaving 5 bases between. The DNA of the CDR3 is TGTGCCAGCAGCTTGGGAGTGGAGACCCAGTACTTC. Translation gives CASSLGVETQYF.

This clone was seen only a few times. The CDR3 reads CASSPQAQGAGYGYTF. The CDR3 nucleotides read TGTGCCAGTAGTCCACAGGCGCAGGGGGCTGGCTATGGCTACACCTTC. This sequence joins TRBV19 and TRBJ1-2; 8 bases align to TRBD1. Germline CDR1 is LNHDA and CDR2 is SQIVND (reference sequence). The V gene end was trimmed by 5 bases and the J gene end by 4 bases; junction bases not matched to a gene: 12. This CDR3 comprises 16 residues. Full variable domain (missing parts from reference TRBV19 and TRBJ1-2): DGGITQSPKYLFRKEGQNVTLSCEQNLNHDAMYWYRQDPGQGLRLIYYSQIVNDFQKGDIAEGYSVSREKKESFPLTVTSAQKNPTAFYLCASSPQAQGAGYGYTFGSGTRLTVV.

The chain links TRBV11-2 to TRBJ2-5; D unresolved. Deletions cut 5 bases from V and 3 bases from J, with 16 bases between. CDR3 length equals 15 residues. CDR1 is SGHAT, CDR2 FQNNGV, per germline. Written as DNA, the CDR3 is TGTGCCAGCAGCCCAGGACCGCCCCAGGAAGAGACCCAGTACTTC. It yields the protein CASSPGPPQEETQYF.

This rearrangement joins TRBV18 to TRBJ1-5; D is perhaps TRBD1 (6 bases). The CDR3 length is 15 residues. Per the germline V gene, CDR1 is KGHSH and CDR2 is LQKENI. V dropped 2 bases and J dropped 0 bases, with 8 bases sitting between them. CDR3 protein: CASSPTGISNQPQHF. Here the CDR3 DNA reads TGTGCCAGCTCACCAACAGGGATTAGCAATCAGCCCCAGCATTTT.

This clone appeared once. The V and J genes are TRBV18 and TRBJ2-3; a possible D gene is TRBD1 (5 bases). CDR3 length: 14 amino acids. CDR1 and CDR2 from the germline V gene are KGHSH and LQKENI. V lost 3 bases to trimming and J lost 3 bases, with 10 bases between them. CDR3 DNA: TGTGCCAGCTCACCGCAGACAGCGACAGATACGCAGTATTTT. Translating gives CASSPQTATDTQYF.

The chain recombines TRBV6-5 with TRBJ2-7; 9 bases are shared with TRBD2. CDR3 length: 15 residues. With V trimmed by 5 bases and J by 0 bases, 5 bases remained unmatched. In germline, CDR1 is MNHEY, CDR2 SVGAGI. The DNA of the CDR3 is TGTGCCAGCAGTCTCCTAGCGGGGAGCTCCTACGAGCAGTACTTC. This codes for CASSLLAGSSYEQYF.

The chain is built from TRBV6-6 and TRBJ1-3; TRBD1 agrees at 8 bases. CDR1 and CDR2 (germline): MNHNY, SVGAGI (reference sequence). The CDR3 has 16 amino acids. J gave up 0 bases and V 6 bases, and 7 bases lay outside the gene matches. CDR3 sequence reads: CASSYGTGHSGNTIYF. CDR3 sequence (DNA): TGTGCCAGCAGCTATGGGACAGGACACTCTGGAAACACCATATATTTT.

The chain combines TRBV19 with TRBJ1-3, with a tentative D call TRBD1 (5 bases). V was clipped by 6 bases and J by 0 bases, with 12 bases between them. This CDR3 has 15 residues. Germline CDR1 is LNHDA and CDR2 is SQIVND (reference sequence). CDR3 region: CASSWDVGSGNTIYF. The CDR3 DNA follows: TGTGCCAGTAGCTGGGACGTCGGCTCTGGAAACACCATATATTTT.

The rearrangement links TRBV2 to TRBJ2-2, with D perhaps assigned TRBD1 or TRBD2 (6 bases each). Trimming left V 4 bases short and J 6 bases short, with 12 bases between. The CDR3 runs 14 residues. Germline values: CDR1 SNHLY, CDR2 FYNNEI. The DNA for the CDR3 is TGTGCCAGCAGTGTATATCGGGGGCCCGGGGAGCTGTTTTTT. Encoded protein: CASSVYRGPGELFF.

The chain is built from TRBV24-1 and TRBJ2-3; 10 bases agree with TRBD1. The trim removed 4 bases at V and 2 bases at J, leaving 5 bases unmatched. The CDR3 is 16 amino acids. Germline V CDR1 and CDR2: KGHDR, SFDVKD. The CDR3 DNA reads TGTGCCACCAGTGACGTAGACAGGGGGCCCACAGATACGCAGTATTTT. It yields the protein CATSDVDRGPTDTQYF.

The chain has TRBV10-3 and TRBJ2-2, with 7 bases lining up with TRBD1. This CDR3 spans 14 amino acids. V gave up 6 bases and J gave up 4 bases; unmatched junction bases: 5. Germline CDR1 and CDR2: ENHRY and SYGVKD. The DNA for the CDR3 is TGTGCCATCAGCGCGACAGGGCCCACCGGGGAGCTGTTTTTT. Translated: CAISATGPTGELFF.

V and J are TRBV11-2 and TRBJ1-2, with 7 nucleotides matching TRBD1. Losses at the gene ends were 4 bases for V and 5 bases for J; bases not matched to a gene: 10. The germline gives CDR1 SGHAT, CDR2 FQNNGV. This CDR3 is 15 amino acids long. CDR3 residues: CASSSHRGFGYGYTF. The CDR3 nucleotides read TGTGCCAGCAGCTCACACAGGGGCTTTGGGTATGGCTACACCTTC.

This clone occurred once. V and J are TRBV19 and TRBJ2-3, with D possibly matching TRBD1 (6 bases). Germline values: CDR1 LNHDA, CDR2 SQIVND (reference sequence). V lost 9 bases and J 5 bases, leaving 18 bases between the germline ends. This CDR3 comprises 14 residues. CDR3 bases: TGTGCCAGCTCCAGAGGACAGAGTCAAGATACGCAGTATTTT. This gives the protein CASSRGQSQDTQYF.

The chain combines TRBV6-6 with TRBJ1-6; D not resolved. CDR3 size: 14 residues. CDR1 and CDR2 (germline): MNHNY, SVGAGI (reference sequence). V lost 0 bases and J lost 7, with 7 bases in between. CDR3 loop: CASSYSDGNSPLHF. The DNA of the CDR3 is TGTGCCAGCAGTTACTCGGACGGCAATTCACCCCTCCACTTT.

The chain has TRBV28 and TRBJ2-1, with 13 bases aligning to TRBD2. With 5 bases clipped from V and 7 bases from J, the junction kept 11 bases outside the gene matches. Germline V gives CDR1 MDHEN, CDR2 SYDVKM. The CDR3 has 17 residues. This chain's CDR3 is CASSRLAGGRITNEQFF. CDR3 nucleotide sequence: TGTGCCAGCAGTCGACTAGCGGGAGGCCGCATTACTAATGAGCAGTTCTTC.

J is TRBJ1-5 and V is TRBV15, with 7 bases identical to TRBD1. Germline V gene sequence: CDR1 LNHNV, CDR2 YYDKDF (reference sequence). The CDR3 has 14 residues. Trimming took 0 bases from V and 5 from J; bases not matched to a gene: 1. Here the CDR3 DNA reads TGTGCCACCAGCAGAGACAGGGGGGATCAGCCCCAGCATTTT. It codes for CATSRDRGDQPQHF.

V and J are TRBV19 and TRBJ2-3, with D perhaps matching TRBD1 or TRBD2 (6 bases each). Trimming took off 1 base at V and 2 bases at J, with 16 bases between the two ends. This CDR3 spans 17 amino acids. Germline assignment: CDR1 LNHDA and CDR2 SQIVND (reference sequence). The CDR3 protein is CASSIAAPGAVTDTQYF. The CDR3 DNA reads TGTGCCAGTAGTATAGCCGCACCGGGGGCCGTCACAGATACGCAGTATTTT.

This rearrangement joins TRBV7-8 to TRBJ2-1, with a tentative D call TRBD2 (6 bases). Per the germline V gene, CDR1 is SGHVS and CDR2 is FQNEAQ. The ends were cut back, 4 bases at V and 7 bases at J, with 20 bases in the middle. The CDR3 extends over 16 amino acids. The CDR3 region is CASSYLTGLTGNEQFF. CDR3 nucleotides: TGTGCCAGCAGCTATTTGACGGGACTCACTGGGAATGAGCAGTTCTTC.

This rearrangement joins TRBV19 to TRBJ1-1; 9 nucleotides match TRBD1. The V segment lost 3 bases and the J segment 6 bases; nucleotides outside the gene matches: 5. This CDR3 is built from 14 residues. Germline V gene data show CDR1 as LNHDA and CDR2 as SQIVND (reference sequence). CDR3 protein: CASSIGQGISEAFF. The CDR3 nucleotides are TGTGCCAGTAGTATTGGACAGGGGATCTCTGAAGCTTTCTTT.

The chain links TRBV28 to TRBJ2-7; no definite D call. The V gene's germline CDR1 is MDHEN and CDR2 SYDVKM. The V end lost 2 bases, the J end lost 0 bases, and 17 bases lay between the germline ends. The CDR3 length is 17 residues. The CDR3 region is CASSLTLQAKLSYEQYF. The CDR3 DNA sequence: TGTGCCAGCAGTTTAACCCTGCAGGCCAAACTCTCCTACGAGCAGTACTTC.

The CDR3 coding sequence is TGTGCCAGCATTAACAGGCTGGGTCAGCCCCAGCATTTT. It translates to CASINRLGQPQHF. The chain combines TRBV28 with TRBJ1-5, with D possibly matching TRBD1 (5 bases). Germline CDR1 and CDR2: MDHEN and SYDVKM. V was clipped by 7 bases and J by 6 bases, with 13 bases between them. The CDR3 totals 13 residues.

The chain is built from TRBV11-2 and TRBJ2-5; tentatively, D is TRBD2 (5 bases). From germline, CDR1 is SGHAT and CDR2 FQNNGV. Trimming removed 2 bases from V and 5 bases from J, with 18 bases in between. The CDR3 has 16 residues. DNA of the CDR3: TGTGCCAGCAGCTTAACTTTCTTTGAGGGTGCGGAGACCCAGTACTTC. As protein: CASSLTFFEGAETQYF.

The V call is TRBV7-8, the J call TRBJ1-6; 7 bases are shared with TRBD1. The germline CDR1 and CDR2 sequences are SGHVS and FQNEAQ. J lost 5 bases, V lost 5 bases, and 3 bases had no gene match. The CDR3 loop spans 14 amino acids. In DNA form, the CDR3 reads TGTGCCAGCAGCCCGGACAGGAATAATTCACCCCTCCACTTT. Translating it yields CASSPDRNNSPLHF.

The chain employs TRBV6-5 and TRBJ2-5, with 8 bases aligning to TRBD2. V shed 5 bases and J 5 bases; nucleotides not matched to a gene: 10. The length of the CDR3 is 15 residues. Per germline, CDR1 MNHEY and CDR2 SVGAGI. CDR3 amino acids: CASSPLATGGETQYF. DNA for the CDR3: TGTGCCAGCAGTCCGCTAGCGACGGGGGGGGAGACCCAGTACTTC.

V gene TRBV7-3 combines with J gene TRBJ2-3; 10 bases map to TRBD2. Germline V CDR1 and CDR2: SGHTA, FQGTGA. The CDR3 spans 15 residues. V gave up 2 bases and J gave up 4 bases; unmatched junction bases: 3. CDR3: CASSLLAGGADTQYF. CDR3 sequence (DNA): TGTGCCAGCAGCTTATTAGCGGGAGGTGCAGATACGCAGTATTTT.

The V and J genes are TRBV7-9 and TRBJ2-2; 7 bases are a match to TRBD1. With 3 bases clipped from V and 3 bases from J, the junction kept 10 bases outside the gene matches. This CDR3 contains 17 residues. CDR1 and CDR2 from the germline V gene are SEHNR and FQNEAQ (reference sequence). The CDR3 coding sequence is TGTGCCAGCAGCTTCAGCATACAGGGGATGTACACCGGGGAGCTGTTTTTT. Encoded protein: CASSFSIQGMYTGELFF.

The count of this clone is one. The chain carries TRBV28 and TRBJ2-7, with 9 positions matching TRBD1. From germline, CDR1 is MDHEN and CDR2 SYDVKM. The CDR3 covers 15 residues. Trimming cost V 6 bases and J 2 bases; bases outside gene matches: 8. Here the CDR3 reads CASRPEGQGTYEQYF. The CDR3 nucleotides read TGTGCCAGCAGACCAGAGGGACAGGGAACCTACGAGCAGTACTTC.

This clone has a single count. J is TRBJ1-2 and V is TRBV10-3; 7 bases are a match to TRBD1. CDR3 length equals 12 residues. V lost 3 bases, J lost 5 bases, and 0 bases stayed unmatched. CDR1 is ENHRY and CDR2 is SYGVKD in the germline V gene. CDR3 nucleotides: TGTGCCATCAGTGACAGGGGGTATGGCTACACCTTC. Amino acid sequence: CAISDRGYGYTF.

The chain has TRBV5-5 and TRBJ2-1, with D hard to call. Germline CDR1 and CDR2: SGHKS and YYEKEE (reference sequence). The CDR3 totals 15 residues. The V gene lost 0 bases and the J gene lost 1 base, with 8 bases spanning the gap. The CDR3 protein is CASSLGSGSYNEQFF. CDR3 DNA sequence: TGTGCCAGCAGCTTGGGGTCAGGTTCCTACAATGAGCAGTTCTTC.

This chain uses TRBV6-2 or TRBV6-3 with TRBJ1-2; 7 nucleotides align to TRBD1. After removal of 2 bases from V and 3 bases from J, the junction contained 6 bases not matched to a gene. There are 15 residues in the CDR3. Germline CDR1 MNHEY, CDR2 SVGEGT. In nucleotides, the CDR3 is TGTGCCAGCAGTTACGCCGGGACAGCTTACTATGGCTACACCTTC. Translated, it gives CASSYAGTAYYGYTF.

The V and J genes are TRBV15 and TRBJ1-1; tentatively, D is TRBD1 (5 bases). V was trimmed by 3 bases and J by 1 base, leaving 9 bases between them. This CDR3 is built from 14 residues. Looked up from germline, CDR1 is LNHNV and CDR2 is YYDKDF (reference sequence). CDR3 loop: CATSRGVGNTEAFF. The CDR3 DNA reads as TGTGCCACCAGCAGGGGGGTTGGGAACACTGAAGCTTTCTTT.